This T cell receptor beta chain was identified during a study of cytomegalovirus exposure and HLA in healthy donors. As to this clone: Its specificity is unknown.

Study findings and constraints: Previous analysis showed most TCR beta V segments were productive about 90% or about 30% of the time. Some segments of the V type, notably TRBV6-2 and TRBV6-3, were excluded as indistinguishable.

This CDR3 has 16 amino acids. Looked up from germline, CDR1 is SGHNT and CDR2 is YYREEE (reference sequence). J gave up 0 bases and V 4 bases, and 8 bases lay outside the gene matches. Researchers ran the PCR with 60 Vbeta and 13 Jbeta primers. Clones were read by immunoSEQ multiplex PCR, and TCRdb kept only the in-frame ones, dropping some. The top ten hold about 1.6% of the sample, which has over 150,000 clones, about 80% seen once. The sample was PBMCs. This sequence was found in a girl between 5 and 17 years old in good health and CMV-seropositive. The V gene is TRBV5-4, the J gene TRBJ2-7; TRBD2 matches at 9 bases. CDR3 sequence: CASSPGSSGTSYEQYF. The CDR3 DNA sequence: TGTGCCAGCAGCCCCGGGTCTAGCGGGACCTCCTACGAGCAGTACTTC.